The next 20 T cell receptor beta chains were all read from a single sample in a study of regulatory T cells in long-lasting Graves disease. Arm-PCR of CDR3 regions and iRepertoire HTBI primers were used to build TCR beta libraries. TCRdb redid the calling of the multiplex PCR reads with MiXCR, one entry per CDR3 protein. This sample has 400,000 to 450,000 distinct CDR3 sequences, with roughly a quarter found just once. Specified time point: persistent/refractory GD, antithyroid drugs over 5 years with positive TRAb. RNA extracted from PBMCs served as the sequencing template. The starting material was peripheral blood mononuclear cells (PBMCs), obtained when the disease was refractory, from a patient treated with antithyroid drugs. All receptors derive from a female donor with Graves disease.

A word on this clonotype: This may come from a read error, since a much larger clone is one base off. The rearrangement uses TRBV28 and TRBJ2-7, with a weak D call TRBD2 (5 bases). This CDR3 has 11 amino acids. The V end was cut by 6 bases, the J end by 5 bases, with 8 bases between. Germline V lookup: CDR1 MDHEN, CDR2 SYDVKM. CDR3 DNA: TGTGCCAGCAGGGAGGAGGACGAGCAGTACTTC. Its protein product is CASREEDEQYF.

This clonotype was seen a few times. This chain links TRBV20-1 with TRBJ2-7; 8 nucleotides line up with TRBD2. CDR1 DFQATT and CDR2 SNEGSKA come from the germline V gene (reference sequence). V was pared by 5 bases and J by 4 bases, with 19 bases of the junction left unmatched. The CDR3 consists of 17 residues. The CDR3 bases are TGCAGTGCTGCTTGGGTTAGCGGGACCGATTACCCTTACGAGCAGTACTTC. Amino acids: CSAAWVSGTDYPYEQYF.

This clonotype has more than one count but fewer than ten. This rearrangement joins TRBV6-5 to TRBJ2-4; 8 bases are shared with TRBD2. The CDR3 is 19 residues long. Germline CDR1 and CDR2: MNHEY and SVGAGI. Trimming cost V 2 bases and J 1 base; bases outside gene matches: 13. The CDR3, as DNA: TGTGCCAGCAGTTACCACGGGAGGGCCTCCGTCCTGGCCAAAAACATTCAGTACTTC. This gives the protein CASSYHGRASVLAKNIQYF.

The rearrangement joins TRBV5-1 to TRBJ1-1, with D tentatively TRBD1 (5 bases). The CDR3 consists of 13 residues. CDR1 and CDR2 (germline): SGHRS, YFSETQ. The V and J ends lost 5 bases and 3 bases respectively, with 11 bases between them. CDR3 in DNA: TGCGCCAGCAGAGGCCTGGGGGACACTGAAGCTTTCTTT. Translated, it gives CASRGLGDTEAFF.

This clonotype was found a few times. The rearrangement joins TRBV29-1 to TRBJ2-7; 7 positions agree with TRBD2. V was clipped by 6 bases and J by 6 bases; unmatched bases: 11. Germline CDR1 reads SQVTM; CDR2 reads ANQGSEA. The CDR3 sequence is 13 residues long. In DNA form, the CDR3 reads TGCAGCGTCTCGATGGACCCGGGGGGCGAGCAGTACTTC. This sequence encodes CSVSMDPGGEQYF.

This clonotype was seen only a few times. V gene TRBV6-5 combines with J gene TRBJ1-2, with D uncertain. The CDR3 is 16 residues long. Germline CDR1 is MNHEY and CDR2 is SVGAGI. Trimming cost V 4 bases and J 7 bases, with 22 bases left between them. The CDR3, as DNA: TGTGCCAGCAGTTCATCGTTTACGGGCTATATCTTTGGCTACACCTTC. Translating it yields CASSSSFTGYIFGYTF.

J is TRBJ2-2 and V is TRBV6-1, with a weak D call TRBD2 (5 bases). V was clipped by 6 bases and J by 1 base, with 12 bases between them. The CDR3 loop spans 15 amino acids. Germline V lookup: CDR1 MNHNS, CDR2 SASEGT. CDR3 region: CASSGKTKNTGELFF. The CDR3 bases are TGTGCCAGCAGCGGGAAGACTAAGAACACCGGGGAGCTGTTTTTT.

This clonotype was counted a few times. J is TRBJ2-1 and V is TRBV7-9; 8 bases line up with TRBD2. The CDR3 consists of 14 residues. The germline gives CDR1 SEHNR, CDR2 FQNEAQ (reference sequence). The junction had 3 bases not matched to a gene; V was cut back by 0 bases and J by 8 bases. CDR3 sequence: CASSLAGGGYEQFF. The CDR3 nucleotides read TGTGCCAGCAGCTTAGCGGGCGGGGGGTATGAGCAGTTCTTC.

The J gene is TRBJ1-3, the V gene TRBV12-3 or TRBV12-4; D is unresolved. Trimming took off 2 bases at V and 1 base at J, with 6 bases between the two ends. This CDR3 is 14 amino acids long. The CDR3 DNA sequence: TGTGCCAGCAGTTTAAAGGGTTCTGGAAACACCATATATTTT. This translates into CASSLKGSGNTIYF.

This clonotype came up a few times. A single base separates this from a much larger clone, so it may be a read error. The chain uses TRBV2 and TRBJ2-5; 9 nucleotides line up with TRBD1. CDR3 length: 13 amino acids. CDR1 SNHLY and CDR2 FYNNEI come from the germline V gene. Here the CDR3 DNA reads TGTGCCAGCAGGGTGACAGGGGGAGAGACCCGGTACTTC. This encodes CASRVTGGETRYF. The complete variable domain, with remaining parts taken from reference TRBV2 and TRBJ2-5, reads EPEVTQTPSHQVTQMGQEVILRCVPISNHLYFYWYRQILGQKVEFLVSFYNNEISEKSEIFDDQFSVERPDGSNFTLKIRSTKLEDSAMYFCASRVTGGETRYFGPGTRLLVL.

This clonotype came up many times. The chain couples TRBV12-3 or TRBV12-4 to TRBJ2-2; D not certain. This CDR3 region has 15 residues. Between the trimmed V and J ends, which lost 4 bases and 3 bases, there was a span of 12 bases. The CDR3 region has the DNA TGTGCCAGCAGTTCTCTGCAGGCCGACACCGGGGAGCTGTTTTTT. Translation gives CASSSLQADTGELFF.

The V and J genes are TRBV18 and TRBJ2-2; TRBD2 agrees at 13 bases. Germline-derived CDR1 and CDR2 are KGHSH and LQKENI. V lost 3 bases and J lost 6; bases outside the gene matches: 4. This CDR3 contains 16 residues. The CDR3 DNA is TGTGCCAGCTCACCCGGACTAGCGGGAGTTGCCGGGGAGCTGTTTTTT. Its protein product is CASSPGLAGVAGELFF. The complete variable domain, with remaining parts taken from reference TRBV18 and TRBJ2-2, reads NAGVMQNPRHLVRRRGQEARLRCSPMKGHSHVYWYRQLPEEGLKFMVYLQKENIIDESGMPKERFSAEFPKEGPSILRIQQVVRGDSAAYFCASSPGLAGVAGELFFGEGSRLTVL.

V gene TRBV15 combines with J gene TRBJ2-7; D might be TRBD1 or TRBD2, each matching 7 bases. With 3 bases removed from V and 5 bases from J, the gap between germline ends came to 14 bases. This CDR3 spans 14 amino acids. CDR1 is LNHNV, CDR2 YYDKDF, per germline (reference sequence). CDR3 in DNA: TGTGCCACCAGCAGTTCCAGGGGGGGAGACGAGCAGTACTTC. Encoded protein: CATSSSRGGDEQYF.

This clonotype was seen a handful of times. The chain has TRBV11-2 and TRBJ2-5, with TRBD2 as a possible D gene (6 bases). The CDR3 sequence is 16 residues long. Germline CDR1 SGHAT, CDR2 FQNNGV. The germline V and J ends were trimmed by 9 bases and 5 bases, with 25 bases remaining between them. CDR3 residues: CASSTARRAGLETQYF. The CDR3 DNA reads as TGTGCCAGTAGTACCGCCAGGCGGGCGGGGCTGGAGACCCAGTACTTC.

This clonotype was picked up a small number of times. This sequence joins TRBV29-1 and TRBJ1-3; D gene unclear. The CDR3 consists of 16 residues. CDR1 and CDR2 from the germline V gene are SQVTM and ANQGSEA. V lost 0 bases, J lost 0 bases, and 12 bases lay in between. The CDR3 coding sequence is TGCAGCGTTGAAGATGGCCATTATAGCTCTGGAAACACCATATATTTT. It translates to CSVEDGHYSSGNTIYF.

This clonotype was counted ten times or more. This chain joins TRBV6-5 and TRBJ1-2; no firm D call. V shed 1 base and J shed 7 bases, with 7 bases lying between them. Germline V gene sequence: CDR1 MNHEY, CDR2 SVGAGI. The CDR3 extends over 12 amino acids. CDR3 sequence (DNA): TGTGCCAGCAGTTACTACAGCACTGGCTACACCTTC. Protein product: CASSYYSTGYTF.

In its sample, this clonotype was seen many times. The V and J genes are TRBV7-2 and TRBJ2-5; the D is unclear. Trimming removed 1 base from V and 6 bases from J, with 12 bases in between. This CDR3 is built from 14 residues. Germline loops: CDR1 SGHTA, CDR2 FQGNSA. CDR3 coding DNA: TGTGCCAGCAGCTTAGGGTTAGTCCATCAGACCCAGTACTTC. It encodes CASSLGLVHQTQYF.

This clonotype has at least ten counts. The chain uses TRBV27 and TRBJ2-2; 10 bases match TRBD2. The CDR3 sequence is 16 residues long. Germline CDR1 is MNHEY and CDR2 is SMNVEV (reference sequence). With V trimmed by 3 bases and J by 5 bases, 6 bases remained unmatched. The CDR3 loop is CASSLSSGSRTGELFF. The CDR3 DNA follows: TGTGCCAGCAGTTTGTCTAGCGGGAGTCGTACCGGGGAGCTGTTTTTT.

This clonotype was found a few times. The chain uses TRBV5-1 and TRBJ2-2; 9 bases agree with TRBD2. Germline V lookup: CDR1 SGHRS, CDR2 YFSETQ. The CDR3 is 16 residues long. The J segment lost 6 bases and the V segment lost 4 bases, leaving 10 bases of the junction unmatched. The CDR3 DNA sequence: TGCGCCAGCAGCCCCCCCTCTAGCGGGAATGCCGGGGAGCTGTTTTTT. Translated, it gives CASSPPSSGNAGELFF.

CDR3 residues: CASSKTSGGSYEQYF. The CDR3 DNA reads TGTGCCAGCAGCAAAACTAGCGGGGGTTCCTACGAGCAGTACTTC. The genes are TRBV7-2 and TRBJ2-7, with TRBD2 matching 11 bases. Germline V gene lookup returns CDR1 SGHTA and CDR2 FQGNSA. This CDR3 region has 15 residues. Germline trimming cut 5 bases from V and 1 base from J; bases unmatched to any gene: 4.